This T cell receptor beta chain derives from a study of naive CD8 T cells in extremely preterm neonates. Here immunoSEQ multiplex PCR was the method, and the copy in TCRdb shows in-frame clones only, minus some. Among around 25,000 clones listed, approximately 90% were seen once. Germline V gene data show CDR1 as SGDLS and CDR2 as YYNGEE. The CDR3 covers 11 residues. The V gene lost 3 bases and the J gene lost 5 bases, with 2 bases spanning the gap. General observations from the study: Preterm samples differed in productive template counts; sample size was small. Relative to older groups, preterm infants had shorter, less trimmed CDR3s with fewer N additions.

To note about this clone: Its antigen is not identified.

Preterm samples came from extremely preterm deliveries at roughly 22-29 weeks. Sorting kept Annexin V-negative CD3+CD8+CD45RA+CCR7+ naive T cells. The clonotype was recovered from a boy who was born preterm. The source material was naive CD8+ T cells from cord blood. The chain carries TRBV9 and TRBJ1-4; no clear D. The CDR3 spells CASSANEKLFF. CDR3 DNA: TGTGCCAGCAGCGCGAATGAAAAACTGTTTTTT.